Below, 7 T cell receptor beta chains from the same sample are listed, as sequenced in a study of shared clonotypes between healthy human individuals (dated by TCRdb to about 2020). For the CD8 naive samples, CD45RO-negative cells were positively selected for CCR7, yielding a CD45RA+CCR7+ population from which TemRA cells were excluded. Library preparation employed the immunoSEQ multiplex PCR assay. As stored in TCRdb, this immuneACCESS dataset retains in-frame rearrangements with V and J assigned. A fraction of the clones does not appear; measured against another copy, unresolved V genes explain less than half of the discrepancy, and the remainder lacks a known reason. Across this sample there are roughly 2 million clones, with approximately 94% seen only once. The ten largest clones represent more than 0.95% of the sample. Sequenced material: naive CD8+ T cells sorted from blood. Read against the paper, the sample's cell subset or site label means: CD45RA+CCR7+. All receptors derive from a man younger than 35 in good health.

The chain joins TRBV5-4 to TRBJ2-2; maybe TRBD2 (6 bases). The germline V gene has CDR1 SGHNT and CDR2 YYREEE (reference sequence). The V end lost 1 base, the J end lost 1 base, and 8 bases lay between the germline ends. The CDR3 has 15 amino acids. The CDR3 sequence is CASSLWGVNTGELFF. CDR3 DNA sequence: TGTGCCAGCAGCTTGTGGGGGGTGAACACCGGGGAGCTGTTTTTT. The entire variable domain, with the rest obtained from reference TRBV5-4 and TRBJ2-2, is as follows: ETGVTQSPTHLIKTRGQQVTLRCSSQSGHNTVSWYQQALGQGPQFIFQYYREEENGRGNFPPRFSGLQFPNYSSELNVNALELDDSALYLCASSLWGVNTGELFFGEGSRLTVL.

V and J are TRBV5-6 and TRBJ1-1, with D maybe TRBD1 (6 bases). This CDR3 is built from 16 residues. Between the trimmed V and J ends, which lost 3 bases and 4 bases, there was a span of 19 bases. Per germline, CDR1 SGHDT and CDR2 YYEEEE. In DNA form, the CDR3 reads TGTGCCAGCAGCTCCAAATACGGGGGCGGGGGCACTGAAGCTTTCTTT. It yields the protein CASSSKYGGGGTEAFF.

This chain joins TRBV5-6 and TRBJ2-2, with 7 bases lining up with TRBD1. The germline gives CDR1 SGHDT, CDR2 YYEEEE. The CDR3 length is 16 residues. The trim removed 3 bases at V and 2 bases at J, leaving 7 bases unmatched. The CDR3 region has the DNA TGTGCCAGCAGCTATTCGGGACAGATAAACACCGGGGAGCTGTTTTTT. This encodes CASSYSGQINTGELFF. Looking up the rest from reference TRBV5-6 and TRBJ2-2 gives the full variable domain: DAGVTQSPTHLIKTRGQQVTLRCSPKSGHDTVSWYQQALGQGPQFIFQYYEEEERQRGNFPDRFSGHQFPNYSSELNVNALLLGDSALYLCASSYSGQINTGELFFGEGSRLTVL.

Worth noting for this clone: A much larger clone sits a single nucleotide away, making a read error possible. This CDR3 is also generated by other DNA sequences in the sample. CDR3 protein: CASSLGDQPQHF. CDR3 DNA sequence: TGTGCCAGCAGCTTGGGGGATCAGCCCCAGCATTTT. The chain joins TRBV7-9 to TRBJ1-5, with D maybe TRBD1 (5 bases). V lost 3 bases, J lost 5 bases, and 5 bases lay in between. Germline assignment: CDR1 SEHNR and CDR2 FQNEAQ (reference sequence). The CDR3 covers 12 residues.

In regard to this clone: Other DNA sequences within the sample encode an identical CDR3. The chain's CDR3 is CASSVVNTEAFF. The CDR3, as DNA: TGTGCCAGTAGTGTAGTAAACACTGAAGCTTTCTTT. The V call is TRBV19, the J call TRBJ1-1, with D unresolved. CDR3 length: 12 residues. The ends were cut back, 5 bases at V and 2 bases at J, with 6 bases in the middle. The germline gives CDR1 LNHDA, CDR2 SQIVND (reference sequence).

J is TRBJ2-2 and V is TRBV7-6, with 7 bases matching TRBD1. The CDR3 consists of 17 residues. V lost 4 bases, J lost 4 bases, and 12 bases stayed unmatched. Germline V gene data show CDR1 as SGHVS and CDR2 as FNYEAQ. The DNA of the CDR3 is TGTGCCAGCAGCTCGGGACAGAACTTTTTATTCACCGGGGAGCTGTTTTTT. Its protein product is CASSSGQNFLFTGELFF.

Comments on this clone: Distinct nucleotide sequences in the sample also encode this CDR3. The chain carries TRBV19 and TRBJ1-2; perhaps TRBD1 as D (5 bases). This CDR3 comprises 11 residues. V lost 5 bases, J lost 4 bases, and 5 bases lay in between. The germline CDR1 and CDR2 sequences are LNHDA and SQIVND (reference sequence). The CDR3 loop is CASSDSYGYTF. CDR3 coding DNA: TGTGCCAGTAGTGACAGCTATGGCTACACCTTC.